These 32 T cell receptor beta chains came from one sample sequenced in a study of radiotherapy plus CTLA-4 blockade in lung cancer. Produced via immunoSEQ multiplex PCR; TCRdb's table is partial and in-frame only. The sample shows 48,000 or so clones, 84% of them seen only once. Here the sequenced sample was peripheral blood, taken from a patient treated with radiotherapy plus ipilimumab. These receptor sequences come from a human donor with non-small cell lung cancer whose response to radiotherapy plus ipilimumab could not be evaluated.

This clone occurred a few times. The CDR3 region has the DNA TGTGCCAGCAACCTCAGTCAGGGGGGACAAGAGACCCAGTACTTC. Translation: CASNLSQGGQETQYF. The chain is built from TRBV5-6 and TRBJ2-5; tentatively, D is TRBD1 (7 bases). The CDR3 spans 15 residues. Trimming pared 6 bases from V and 2 bases from J, leaving 17 bases between. Germline CDR1 is SGHDT and CDR2 is YYEEEE.

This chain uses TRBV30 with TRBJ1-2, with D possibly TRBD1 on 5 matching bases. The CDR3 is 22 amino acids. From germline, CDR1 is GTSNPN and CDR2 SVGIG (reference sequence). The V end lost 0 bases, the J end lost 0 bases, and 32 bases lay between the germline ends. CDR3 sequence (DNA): TGTGCCTGGAGTGTACTGGGGCGGTATGAACTAATGCCCTCCCTATCTAACTATGGCTACACCTTC. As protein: CAWSVLGRYELMPSLSNYGYTF.

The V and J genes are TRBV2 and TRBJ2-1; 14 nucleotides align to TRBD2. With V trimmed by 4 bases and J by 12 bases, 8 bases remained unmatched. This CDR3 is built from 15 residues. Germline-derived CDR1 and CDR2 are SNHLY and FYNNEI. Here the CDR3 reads CASSVTSGRVVVQFF. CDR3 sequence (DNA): TGTGCCAGCAGTGTGACTAGCGGGAGGGTCGTGGTGCAGTTCTTC.

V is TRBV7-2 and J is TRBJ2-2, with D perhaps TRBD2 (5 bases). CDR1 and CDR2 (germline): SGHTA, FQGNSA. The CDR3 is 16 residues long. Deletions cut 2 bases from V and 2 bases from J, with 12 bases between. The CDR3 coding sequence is TGTGCCAGCAGCTTACGGGGTCAGAAAAACACCGGGGAGCTGTTTTTT. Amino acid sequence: CASSLRGQKNTGELFF.

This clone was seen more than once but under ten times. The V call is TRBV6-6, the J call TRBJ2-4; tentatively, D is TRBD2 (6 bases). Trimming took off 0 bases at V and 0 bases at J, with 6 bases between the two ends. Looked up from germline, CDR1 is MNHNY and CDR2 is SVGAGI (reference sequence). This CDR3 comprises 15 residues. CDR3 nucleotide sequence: TGTGCCAGCAGTTACTCGGGGGGAGCCAAAAACATTCAGTACTTC. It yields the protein CASSYSGGAKNIQYF.

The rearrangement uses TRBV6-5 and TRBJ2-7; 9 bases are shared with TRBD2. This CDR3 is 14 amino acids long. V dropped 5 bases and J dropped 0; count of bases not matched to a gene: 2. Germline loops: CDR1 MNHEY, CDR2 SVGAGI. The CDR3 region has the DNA TGTGCCAGCAGTCGGACTAGCGACTCCTACGAGCAGTACTTC. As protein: CASSRTSDSYEQYF.

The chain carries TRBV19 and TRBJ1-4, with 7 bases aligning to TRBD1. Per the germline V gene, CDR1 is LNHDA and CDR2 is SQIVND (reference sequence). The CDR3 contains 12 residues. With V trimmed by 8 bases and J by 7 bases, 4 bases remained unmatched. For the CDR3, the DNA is TGTGCCAGTGGCGACAGGGTTGAAAAACTGTTTTTT. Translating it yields CASGDRVEKLFF.

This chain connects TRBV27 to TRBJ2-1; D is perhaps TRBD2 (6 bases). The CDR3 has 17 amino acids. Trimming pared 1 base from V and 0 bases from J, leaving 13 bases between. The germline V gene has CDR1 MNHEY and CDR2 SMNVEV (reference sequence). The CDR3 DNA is TGTGCCAGCAGTTTATGGGGAGGTAGCAGCTCCTACAATGAGCAGTTCTTC. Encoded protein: CASSLWGGSSSYNEQFF.

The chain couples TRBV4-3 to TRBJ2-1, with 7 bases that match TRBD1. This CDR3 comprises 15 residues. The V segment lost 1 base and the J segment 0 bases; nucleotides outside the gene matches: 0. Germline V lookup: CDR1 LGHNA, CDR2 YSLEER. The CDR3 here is CASSQGTGSYNEQFF. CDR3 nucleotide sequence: TGCGCCAGCAGCCAAGGGACAGGCTCCTACAATGAGCAGTTCTTC.

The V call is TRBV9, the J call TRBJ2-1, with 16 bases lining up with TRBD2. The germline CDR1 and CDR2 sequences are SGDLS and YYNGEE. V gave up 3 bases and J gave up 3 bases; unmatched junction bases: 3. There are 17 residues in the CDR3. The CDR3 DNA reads TGTGCCAGCAGCGCCGGGACTAGCGGGAGGGTCTACAATGAGCAGTTCTTC. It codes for CASSAGTSGRVYNEQFF.

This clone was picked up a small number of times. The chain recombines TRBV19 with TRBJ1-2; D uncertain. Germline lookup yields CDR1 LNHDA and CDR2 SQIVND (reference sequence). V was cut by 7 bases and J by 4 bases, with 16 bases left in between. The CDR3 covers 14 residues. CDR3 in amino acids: CASTPGLGRYGYTF. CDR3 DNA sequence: TGTGCCAGTACCCCCGGACTAGGGCGCTATGGCTACACCTTC.

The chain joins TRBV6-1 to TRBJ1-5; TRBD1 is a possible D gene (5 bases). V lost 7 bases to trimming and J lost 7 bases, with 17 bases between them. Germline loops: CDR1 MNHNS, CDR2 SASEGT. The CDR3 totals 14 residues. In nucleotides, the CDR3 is TGTGCCAGCAACCCCGTGGGGCTCGAACAGCCCCAGCATTTT. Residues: CASNPVGLEQPQHF.

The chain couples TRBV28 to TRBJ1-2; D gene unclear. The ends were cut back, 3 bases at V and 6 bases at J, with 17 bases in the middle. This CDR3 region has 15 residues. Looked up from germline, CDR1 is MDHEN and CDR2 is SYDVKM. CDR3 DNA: TGTGCCAGCAGTTTGGGAGGGAGGAAGAGCGATGGCTACACCTTC. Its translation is CASSLGGRKSDGYTF.

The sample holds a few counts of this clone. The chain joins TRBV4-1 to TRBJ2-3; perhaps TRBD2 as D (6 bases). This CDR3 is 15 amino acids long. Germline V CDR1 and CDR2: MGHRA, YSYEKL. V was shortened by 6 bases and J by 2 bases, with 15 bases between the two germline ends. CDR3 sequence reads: CASRPGVGNTDTQYF. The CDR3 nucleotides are TGCGCCAGCAGACCGGGAGTGGGGAACACAGATACGCAGTATTTT.

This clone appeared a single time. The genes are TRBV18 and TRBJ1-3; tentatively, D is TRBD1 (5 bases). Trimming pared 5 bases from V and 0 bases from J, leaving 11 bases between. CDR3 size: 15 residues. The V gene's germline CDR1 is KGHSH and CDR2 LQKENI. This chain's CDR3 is CASSVDGHSGNTIYF. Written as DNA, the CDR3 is TGTGCCAGCTCAGTCGACGGACACTCTGGAAACACCATATATTTT.

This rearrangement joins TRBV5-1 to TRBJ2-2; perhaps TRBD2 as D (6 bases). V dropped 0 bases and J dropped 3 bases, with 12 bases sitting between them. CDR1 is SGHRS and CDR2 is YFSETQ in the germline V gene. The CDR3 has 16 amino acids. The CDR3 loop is CASSLASSGYTGELFF. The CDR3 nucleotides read TGCGCCAGCAGCTTGGCCAGTAGCGGATACACCGGGGAGCTGTTTTTT.

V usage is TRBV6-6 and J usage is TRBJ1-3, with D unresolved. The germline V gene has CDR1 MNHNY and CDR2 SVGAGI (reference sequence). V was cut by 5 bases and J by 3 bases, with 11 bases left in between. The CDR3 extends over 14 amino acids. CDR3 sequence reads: CASSPYGLGNTIYF. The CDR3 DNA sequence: TGTGCCAGCAGTCCCTATGGACTTGGAAACACCATATATTTT.

CDR3 region: CASSYSYGTQGYGYTF. The CDR3 DNA reads as TGTGCCAGCAGTTACTCATACGGCACTCAGGGCTATGGCTACACCTTC. This chain joins TRBV6-5 and TRBJ1-2; perhaps TRBD1 as D (5 bases). The length of the CDR3 is 16 residues. The germline V gene has CDR1 MNHEY and CDR2 SVGAGI. V lost 0 bases, J lost 4 bases, and 15 bases lay in between.

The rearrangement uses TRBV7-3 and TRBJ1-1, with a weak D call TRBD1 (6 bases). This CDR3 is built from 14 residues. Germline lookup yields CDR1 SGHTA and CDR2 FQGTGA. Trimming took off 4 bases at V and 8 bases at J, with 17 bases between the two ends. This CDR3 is CASSYRRSGTEAFF. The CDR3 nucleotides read TGTGCCAGCAGCTATAGGCGGTCGGGGACAGAAGCTTTCTTT. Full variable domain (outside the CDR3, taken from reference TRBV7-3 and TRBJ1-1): GAGVSQTPSNKVTEKGKYVELRCDPISGHTALYWYRQSLGQGPEFLIYFQGTGAADDSGLPNDRFFAVRPEGSVSTLKIQRTERGDSAVYLCASSYRRSGTEAFFGQGTRLTVV.

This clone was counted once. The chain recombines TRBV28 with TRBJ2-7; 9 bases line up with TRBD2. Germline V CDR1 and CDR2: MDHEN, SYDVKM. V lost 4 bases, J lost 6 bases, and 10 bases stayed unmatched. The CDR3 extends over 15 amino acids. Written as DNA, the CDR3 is TGTGCCAGCAGTTCCACGGTGGTAGCGGGAGCCGAGCAGTACTTC. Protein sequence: CASSSTVVAGAEQYF.

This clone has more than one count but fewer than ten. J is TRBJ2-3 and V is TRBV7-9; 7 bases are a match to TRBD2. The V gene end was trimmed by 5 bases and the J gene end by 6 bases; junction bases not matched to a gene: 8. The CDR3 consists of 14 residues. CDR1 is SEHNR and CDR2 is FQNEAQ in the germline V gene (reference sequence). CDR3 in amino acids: CASSGGLPPDTQYF. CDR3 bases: TGTGCCAGCAGCGGGGGACTACCTCCCGATACGCAGTATTTT.

CDR3 in DNA: TGTGCCAGCAATCGAGGGCCGAACTACGAGCAGTACTTC. It encodes CASNRGPNYEQYF. V is TRBV28 and J is TRBJ2-7, with D possibly TRBD2 on 5 matching bases. This CDR3 has 13 residues. The germline CDR1 and CDR2 sequences are MDHEN and SYDVKM. Deletions cut 7 bases from V and 3 bases from J, with 13 bases between.

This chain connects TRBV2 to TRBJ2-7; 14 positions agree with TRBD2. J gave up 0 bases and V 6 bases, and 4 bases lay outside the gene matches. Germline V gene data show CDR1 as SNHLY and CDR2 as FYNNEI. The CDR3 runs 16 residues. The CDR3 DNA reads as TGTGCCAGCAGAAAGACTAGCGGGAGGGACTCCTACGAGCAGTACTTC. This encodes CASRKTSGRDSYEQYF.

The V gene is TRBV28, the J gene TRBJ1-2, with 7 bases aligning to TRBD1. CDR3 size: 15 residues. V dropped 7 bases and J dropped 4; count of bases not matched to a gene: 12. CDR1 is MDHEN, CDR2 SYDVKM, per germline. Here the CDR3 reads CASTPGGTAFYGYTF. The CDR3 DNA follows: TGTGCCAGCACCCCAGGCGGGACAGCATTCTATGGCTACACCTTC.

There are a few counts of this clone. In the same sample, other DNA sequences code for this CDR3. CDR3 residues: CSVAGVGEKLFF. The CDR3 nucleotides read TGCAGCGTTGCAGGGGTGGGTGAAAAACTGTTTTTT. The chain recombines TRBV29-1 with TRBJ1-4; a weak D match, TRBD1 (6 bases). Germline V CDR1 and CDR2: SQVTM, ANQGSEA. The CDR3 has 12 residues. V was cut by 4 bases and J by 7 bases, with 10 bases left in between.

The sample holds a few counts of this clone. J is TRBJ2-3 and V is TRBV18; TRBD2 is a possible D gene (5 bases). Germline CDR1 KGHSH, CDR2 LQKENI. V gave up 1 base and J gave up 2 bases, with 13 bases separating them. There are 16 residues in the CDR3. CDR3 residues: CASSPRPRDYTDTQYF. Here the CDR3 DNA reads TGTGCCAGCTCACCACGACCCCGCGACTACACAGATACGCAGTATTTT.

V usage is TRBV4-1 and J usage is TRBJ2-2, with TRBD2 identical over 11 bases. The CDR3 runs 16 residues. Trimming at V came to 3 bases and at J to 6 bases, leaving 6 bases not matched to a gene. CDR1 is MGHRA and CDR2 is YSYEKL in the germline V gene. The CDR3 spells CASSQPTSGASGELFF. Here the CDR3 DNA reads TGCGCCAGCAGCCAGCCGACTAGCGGGGCGTCCGGGGAGCTGTTTTTT.

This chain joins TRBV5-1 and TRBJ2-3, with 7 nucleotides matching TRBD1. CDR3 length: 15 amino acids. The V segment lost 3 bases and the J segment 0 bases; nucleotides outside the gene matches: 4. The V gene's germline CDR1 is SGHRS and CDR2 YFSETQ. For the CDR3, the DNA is TGCGCCAGCAGCTGGGGACAGACTAGCACAGATACGCAGTATTTT. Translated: CASSWGQTSTDTQYF.

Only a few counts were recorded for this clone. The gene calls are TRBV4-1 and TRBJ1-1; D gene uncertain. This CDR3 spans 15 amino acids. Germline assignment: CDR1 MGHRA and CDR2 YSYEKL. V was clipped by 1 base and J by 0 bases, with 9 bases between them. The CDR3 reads CASSQGHALNTEAFF. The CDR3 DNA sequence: TGCGCCAGCAGCCAAGGGCACGCTCTGAACACTGAAGCTTTCTTT.

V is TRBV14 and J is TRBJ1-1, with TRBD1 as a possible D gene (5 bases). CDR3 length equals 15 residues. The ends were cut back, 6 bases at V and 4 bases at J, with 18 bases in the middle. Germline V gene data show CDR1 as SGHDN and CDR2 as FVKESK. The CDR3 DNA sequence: TGTGCCAGCAGAGGGACTACCGGCGGGAGCACTGAAGCTTTCTTT. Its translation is CASRGTTGGSTEAFF.

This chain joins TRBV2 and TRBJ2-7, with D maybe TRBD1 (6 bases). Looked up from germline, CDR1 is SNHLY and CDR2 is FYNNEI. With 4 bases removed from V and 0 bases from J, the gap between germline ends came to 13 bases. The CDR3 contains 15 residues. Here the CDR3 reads CASSVARGISYEQYF. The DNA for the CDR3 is TGTGCCAGCAGTGTCGCCAGGGGCATCTCCTACGAGCAGTACTTC.

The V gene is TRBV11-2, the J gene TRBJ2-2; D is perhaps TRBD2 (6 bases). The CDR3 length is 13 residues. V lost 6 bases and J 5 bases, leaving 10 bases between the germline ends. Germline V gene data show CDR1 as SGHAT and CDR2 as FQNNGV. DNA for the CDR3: TGTGCCAGCAGTCAAAGCGGGACCGGGGAGCTGTTTTTT. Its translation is CASSQSGTGELFF.